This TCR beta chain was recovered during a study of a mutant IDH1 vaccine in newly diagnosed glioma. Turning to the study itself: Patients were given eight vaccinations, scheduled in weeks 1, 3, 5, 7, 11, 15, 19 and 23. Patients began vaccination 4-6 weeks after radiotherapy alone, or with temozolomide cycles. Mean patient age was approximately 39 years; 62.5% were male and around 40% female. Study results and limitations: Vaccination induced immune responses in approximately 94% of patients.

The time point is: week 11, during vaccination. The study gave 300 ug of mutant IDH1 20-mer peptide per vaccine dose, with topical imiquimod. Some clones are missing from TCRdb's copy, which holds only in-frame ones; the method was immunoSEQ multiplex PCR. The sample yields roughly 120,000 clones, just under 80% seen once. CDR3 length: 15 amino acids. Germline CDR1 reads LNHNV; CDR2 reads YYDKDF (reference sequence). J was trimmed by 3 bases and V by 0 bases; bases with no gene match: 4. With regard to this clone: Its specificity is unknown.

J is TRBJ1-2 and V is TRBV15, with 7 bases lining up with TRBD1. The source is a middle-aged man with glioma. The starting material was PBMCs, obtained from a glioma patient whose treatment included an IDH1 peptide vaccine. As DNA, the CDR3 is TGTGCCACCAGCAGAGATCGGGGACAGTACTATGGCTACACCTTC. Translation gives CATSRDRGQYYGYTF. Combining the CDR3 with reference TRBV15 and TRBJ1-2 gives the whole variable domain DAMVIQNPRYQVTQFGKPVTLSCSQTLNHNVMYWYQQKSSQAPKLLFHYYDKDFNNEADTPDNFQSRRPNTSFCFLDIRSPGLGDTAMYLCATSRDRGQYYGYTFGSGTRLTVV.